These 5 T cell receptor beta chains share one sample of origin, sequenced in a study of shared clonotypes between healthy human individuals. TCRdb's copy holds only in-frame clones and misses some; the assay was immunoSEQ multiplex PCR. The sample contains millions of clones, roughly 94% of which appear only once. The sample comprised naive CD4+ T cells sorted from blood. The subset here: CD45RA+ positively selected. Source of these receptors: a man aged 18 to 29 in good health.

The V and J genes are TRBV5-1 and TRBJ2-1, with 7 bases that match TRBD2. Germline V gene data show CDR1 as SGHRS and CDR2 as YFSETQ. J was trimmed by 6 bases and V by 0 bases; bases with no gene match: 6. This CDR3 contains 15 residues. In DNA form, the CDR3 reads TGCGCCAGCAGCTTGGGCGGGAGTACCCTCAATGAGCAGTTCTTC. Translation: CASSLGGSTLNEQFF.

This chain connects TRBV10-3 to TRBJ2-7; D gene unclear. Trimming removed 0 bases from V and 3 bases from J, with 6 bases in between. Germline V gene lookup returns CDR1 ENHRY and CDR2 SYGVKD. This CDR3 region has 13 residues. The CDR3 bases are TGTGCCATCAGTGAGTCCGGAGACTACGAGCAGTACTTC. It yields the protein CAISESGDYEQYF.

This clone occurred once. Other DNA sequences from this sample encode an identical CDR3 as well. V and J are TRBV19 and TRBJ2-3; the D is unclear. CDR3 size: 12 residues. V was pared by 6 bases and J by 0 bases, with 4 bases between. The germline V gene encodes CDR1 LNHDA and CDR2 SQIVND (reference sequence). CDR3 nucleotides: TGTGCCAGTAGCGGAAGCACAGATACGCAGTATTTT. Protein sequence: CASSGSTDTQYF.

This chain's CDR3 is CASSVGTVDGYTF. The CDR3 coding sequence is TGTGCCAGCAGTGTCGGGACAGTTGATGGCTACACCTTC. The genes are TRBV28 and TRBJ1-2; 7 bases agree with TRBD1. Germline V lookup: CDR1 MDHEN, CDR2 SYDVKM. V dropped 5 bases and J dropped 6; count of bases not matched to a gene: 6. The CDR3 covers 13 residues.

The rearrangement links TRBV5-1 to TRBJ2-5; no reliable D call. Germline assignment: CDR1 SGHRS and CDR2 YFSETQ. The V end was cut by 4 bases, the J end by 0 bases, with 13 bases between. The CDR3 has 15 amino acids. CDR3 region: CASSQDSWYQETQYF. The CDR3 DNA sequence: TGCGCCAGCAGCCAGGATTCATGGTACCAAGAGACCCAGTACTTC. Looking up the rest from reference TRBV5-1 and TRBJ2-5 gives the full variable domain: KAGVTQTPRYLIKTRGQQVTLSCSPISGHRSVSWYQQTPGQGLQFLFEYFSETQRNKGNFPGRFSGRQFSNSRSEMNVSTLELGDSALYLCASSQDSWYQETQYFGPGTRLLVL.